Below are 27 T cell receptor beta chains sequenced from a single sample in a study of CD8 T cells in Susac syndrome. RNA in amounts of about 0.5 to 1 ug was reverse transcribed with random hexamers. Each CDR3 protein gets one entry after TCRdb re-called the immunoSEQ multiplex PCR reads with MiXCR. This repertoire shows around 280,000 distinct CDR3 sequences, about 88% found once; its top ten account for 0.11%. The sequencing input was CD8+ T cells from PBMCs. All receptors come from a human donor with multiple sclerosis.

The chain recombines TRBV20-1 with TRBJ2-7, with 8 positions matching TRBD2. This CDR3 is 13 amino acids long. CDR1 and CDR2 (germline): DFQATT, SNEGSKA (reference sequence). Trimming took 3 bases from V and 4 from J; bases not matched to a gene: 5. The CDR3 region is CSARSGSLYEQYF. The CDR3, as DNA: TGCAGTGCTAGGAGCGGGAGTTTGTACGAGCAGTACTTC.

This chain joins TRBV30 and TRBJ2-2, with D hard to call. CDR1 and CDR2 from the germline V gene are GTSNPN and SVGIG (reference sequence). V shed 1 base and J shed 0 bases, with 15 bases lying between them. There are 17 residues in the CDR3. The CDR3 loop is CAWSGVGRTANTGELFF. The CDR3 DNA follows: TGTGCCTGGAGTGGGGTGGGTCGGACGGCGAACACCGGGGAGCTGTTTTTT. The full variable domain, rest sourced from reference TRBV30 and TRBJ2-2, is SQTIHQWPATLVQPVGSPLSLECTVEGTSNPNLYWYRQAAGRGLQLLFYSVGIGQISSEVPQNLSASRPQDRQFILSSKKLLLSDSGFYLCAWSGVGRTANTGELFFGEGSRLTVL.

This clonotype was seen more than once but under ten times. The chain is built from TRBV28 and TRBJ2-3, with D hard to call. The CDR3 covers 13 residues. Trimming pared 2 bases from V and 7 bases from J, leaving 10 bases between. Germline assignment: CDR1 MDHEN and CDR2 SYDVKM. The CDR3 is CASSLAQSNTQYF. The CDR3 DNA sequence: TGTGCCAGCAGTTTAGCCCAGTCCAATACGCAGTATTTT.

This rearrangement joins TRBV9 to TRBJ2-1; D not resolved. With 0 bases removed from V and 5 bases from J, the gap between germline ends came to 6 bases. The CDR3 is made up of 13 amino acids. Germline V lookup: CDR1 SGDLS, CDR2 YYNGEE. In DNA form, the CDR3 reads TGTGCCAGCAGCGTAGTGCTAGACAATGAGCAGTTCTTC. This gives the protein CASSVVLDNEQFF. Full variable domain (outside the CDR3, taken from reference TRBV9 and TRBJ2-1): DSGVTQTPKHLITATGQRVTLRCSPRSGDLSVYWYQQSLDQGLQFLIQYYNGEERAKGNILERFSAQQFPDLHSELNLSSLELGDSALYFCASSVVLDNEQFFGPGTRLTVL.

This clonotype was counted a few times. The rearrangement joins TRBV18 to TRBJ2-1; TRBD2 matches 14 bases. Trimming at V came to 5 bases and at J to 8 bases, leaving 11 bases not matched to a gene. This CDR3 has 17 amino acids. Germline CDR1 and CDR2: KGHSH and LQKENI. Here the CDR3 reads CASSATSGRAEFDEQFF. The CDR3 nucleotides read TGTGCCAGCTCAGCGACTAGCGGGAGGGCCGAGTTTGATGAGCAGTTCTTC.

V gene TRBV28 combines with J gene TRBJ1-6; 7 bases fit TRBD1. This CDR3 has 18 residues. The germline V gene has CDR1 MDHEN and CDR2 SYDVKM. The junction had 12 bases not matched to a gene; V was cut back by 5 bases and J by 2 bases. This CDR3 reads CASSPTLTGHPYNSPLHF. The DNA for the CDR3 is TGTGCCAGCAGTCCCACCTTGACAGGGCATCCCTATAATTCACCCCTCCACTTT.

The CDR3 protein is CASGLGETSGVFEDEQFF. In nucleotides, the CDR3 is TGTGCTAGTGGTTTGGGAGAGACTAGCGGGGTCTTTGAGGATGAGCAGTTCTTC. This chain uses TRBV12-5 with TRBJ2-1, with 11 bases identical to TRBD2. V lost 1 base to trimming and J lost 8 bases; unmatched junction nucleotides: 13. Germline V gives CDR1 LGHNT, CDR2 FRNRAP. The CDR3 is 18 residues long.

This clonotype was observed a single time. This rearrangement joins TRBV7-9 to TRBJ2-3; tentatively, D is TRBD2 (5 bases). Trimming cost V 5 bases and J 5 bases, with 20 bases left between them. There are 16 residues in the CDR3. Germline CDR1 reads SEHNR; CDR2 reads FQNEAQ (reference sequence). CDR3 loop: CASSGNRERWEDTQYF. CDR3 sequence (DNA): TGTGCCAGCAGCGGGAATCGGGAAAGGTGGGAAGATACGCAGTATTTT.

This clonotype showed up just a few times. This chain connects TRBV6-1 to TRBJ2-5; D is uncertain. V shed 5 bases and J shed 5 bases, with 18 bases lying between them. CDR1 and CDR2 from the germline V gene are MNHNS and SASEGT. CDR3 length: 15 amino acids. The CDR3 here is CASSQSQSRRETQYF. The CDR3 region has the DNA TGTGCCAGCAGTCAGTCACAGTCCCGCCGGGAGACCCAGTACTTC.

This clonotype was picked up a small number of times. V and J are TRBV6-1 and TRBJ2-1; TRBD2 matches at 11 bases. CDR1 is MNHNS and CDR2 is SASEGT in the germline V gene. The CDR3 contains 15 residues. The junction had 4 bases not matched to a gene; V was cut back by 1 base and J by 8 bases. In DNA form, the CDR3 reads TGTGCCAGCAGTGAAGGACTAGCGGGATCATATGAGCAGTTCTTC. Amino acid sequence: CASSEGLAGSYEQFF.

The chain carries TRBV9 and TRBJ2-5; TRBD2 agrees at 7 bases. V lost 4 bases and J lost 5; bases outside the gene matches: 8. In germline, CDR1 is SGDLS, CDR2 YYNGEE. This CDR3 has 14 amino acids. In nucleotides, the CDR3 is TGTGCCAGCAGCTCTCGCGGGAGCGGGGAGACCCAGTACTTC. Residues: CASSSRGSGETQYF.

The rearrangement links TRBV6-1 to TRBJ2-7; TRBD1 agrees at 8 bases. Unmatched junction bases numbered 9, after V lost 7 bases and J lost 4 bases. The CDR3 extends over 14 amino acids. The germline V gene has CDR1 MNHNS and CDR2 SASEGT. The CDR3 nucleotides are TGTGCCAGCACCCCCACAGGGGGGAGGTACGAGCAGTACTTC. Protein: CASTPTGGRYEQYF.

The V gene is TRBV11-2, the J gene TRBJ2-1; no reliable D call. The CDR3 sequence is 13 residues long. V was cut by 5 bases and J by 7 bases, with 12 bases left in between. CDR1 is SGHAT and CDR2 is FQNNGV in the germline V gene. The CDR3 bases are TGTGCCAGCAGCCTTATACCCCTTAATGAGCAGTTCTTC. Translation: CASSLIPLNEQFF.

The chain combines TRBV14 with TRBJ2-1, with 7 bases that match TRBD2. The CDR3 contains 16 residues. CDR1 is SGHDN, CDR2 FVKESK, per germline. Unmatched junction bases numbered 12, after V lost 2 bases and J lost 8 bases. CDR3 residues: CASSQLIGLVPDEQFF. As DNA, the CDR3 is TGTGCCAGCAGCCAACTAATAGGACTAGTCCCCGATGAGCAGTTCTTC.

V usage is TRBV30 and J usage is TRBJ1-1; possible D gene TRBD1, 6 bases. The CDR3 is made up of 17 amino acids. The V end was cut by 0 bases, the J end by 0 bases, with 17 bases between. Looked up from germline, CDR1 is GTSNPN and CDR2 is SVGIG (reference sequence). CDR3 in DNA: TGTGCCTGGAGTGTTAAACAGGGTACTAAGTTGAACACTGAAGCTTTCTTT. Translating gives CAWSVKQGTKLNTEAFF.

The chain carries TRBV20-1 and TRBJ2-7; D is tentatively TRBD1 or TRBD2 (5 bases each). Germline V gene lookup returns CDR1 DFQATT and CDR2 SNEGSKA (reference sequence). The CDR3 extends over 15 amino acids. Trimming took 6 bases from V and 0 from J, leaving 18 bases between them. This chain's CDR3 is CSAEFRDESSYEQYF. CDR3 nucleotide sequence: TGCAGTGCAGAATTCCGGGACGAGAGCTCCTACGAGCAGTACTTC.

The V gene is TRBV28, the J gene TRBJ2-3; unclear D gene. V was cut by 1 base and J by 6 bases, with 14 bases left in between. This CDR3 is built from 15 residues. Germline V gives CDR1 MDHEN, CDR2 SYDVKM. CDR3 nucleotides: TGTGCCAGCAGTTTATTTGGTCAGGCCGCGGATACGCAGTATTTT. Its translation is CASSLFGQAADTQYF.

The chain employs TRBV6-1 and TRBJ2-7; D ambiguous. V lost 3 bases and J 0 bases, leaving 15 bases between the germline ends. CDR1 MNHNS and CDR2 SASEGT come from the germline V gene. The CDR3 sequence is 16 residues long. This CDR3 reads CASSDYIPVASYEQYF. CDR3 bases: TGTGCCAGCAGTGATTACATTCCCGTAGCCTCCTACGAGCAGTACTTC.

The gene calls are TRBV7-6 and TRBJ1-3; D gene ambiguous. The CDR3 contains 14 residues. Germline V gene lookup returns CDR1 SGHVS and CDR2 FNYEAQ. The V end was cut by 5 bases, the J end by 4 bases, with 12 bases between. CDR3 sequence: CASSPGGKGNTIYF. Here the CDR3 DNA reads TGTGCCAGCAGCCCCGGAGGGAAGGGAAACACCATATATTTT.

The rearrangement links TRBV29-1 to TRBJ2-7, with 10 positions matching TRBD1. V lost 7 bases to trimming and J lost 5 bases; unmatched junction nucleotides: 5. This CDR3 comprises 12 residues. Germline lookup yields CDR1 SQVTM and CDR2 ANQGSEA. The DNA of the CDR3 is TGCAGCGCCCGGGACAGGGGCCACGAGCAGTACTTC. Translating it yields CSARDRGHEQYF.

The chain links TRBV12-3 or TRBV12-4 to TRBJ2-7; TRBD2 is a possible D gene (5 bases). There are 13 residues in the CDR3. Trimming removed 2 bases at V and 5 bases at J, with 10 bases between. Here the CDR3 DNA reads TGTGCCAGCAGTTTAATCGAGGGCCACGAGCAGTACTTC. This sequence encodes CASSLIEGHEQYF.

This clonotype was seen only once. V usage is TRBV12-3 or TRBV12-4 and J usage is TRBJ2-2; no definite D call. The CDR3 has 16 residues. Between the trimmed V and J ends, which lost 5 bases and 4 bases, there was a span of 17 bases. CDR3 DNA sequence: TGTGCCAGCAGTCCACGCCGCAGGTTCTTCACCGGGGAGCTGTTTTTT. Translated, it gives CASSPRRRFFTGELFF.

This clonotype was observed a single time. CDR3: CSATGTSGSSEQFF. In DNA form, the CDR3 reads TGCAGTGCAACCGGGACTAGCGGGAGTAGTGAGCAGTTCTTC. The chain uses TRBV20-1 and TRBJ2-1; TRBD2 aligns across 14 bases. Losses at the gene ends were 6 bases for V and 9 bases for J; bases not matched to a gene: 7. This CDR3 is built from 14 residues. Germline V lookup: CDR1 DFQATT, CDR2 SNEGSKA (reference sequence).

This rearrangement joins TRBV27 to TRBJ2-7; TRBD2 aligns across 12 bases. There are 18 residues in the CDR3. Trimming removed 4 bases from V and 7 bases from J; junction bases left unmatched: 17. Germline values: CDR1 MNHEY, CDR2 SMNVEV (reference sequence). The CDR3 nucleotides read TGTGCCAGCAGTTATCGACTAGCGGGAGCACTTCGGTTAGGGGAGCAGTACTTC. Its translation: CASSYRLAGALRLGEQYF.

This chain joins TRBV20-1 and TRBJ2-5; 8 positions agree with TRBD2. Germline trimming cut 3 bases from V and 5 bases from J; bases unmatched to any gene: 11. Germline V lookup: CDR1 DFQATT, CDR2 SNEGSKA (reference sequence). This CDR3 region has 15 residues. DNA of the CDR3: TGCAGTGCTAGGGGACTAGTTAAAATTCGGGAGACCCAGTACTTC. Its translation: CSARGLVKIRETQYF.

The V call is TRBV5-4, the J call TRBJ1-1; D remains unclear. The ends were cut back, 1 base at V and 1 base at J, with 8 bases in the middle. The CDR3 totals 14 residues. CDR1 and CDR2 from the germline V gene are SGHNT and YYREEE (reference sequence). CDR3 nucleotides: TGTGCCAGCAGCTTGAAGGTTTCGAACACTGAAGCTTTCTTT. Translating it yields CASSLKVSNTEAFF.

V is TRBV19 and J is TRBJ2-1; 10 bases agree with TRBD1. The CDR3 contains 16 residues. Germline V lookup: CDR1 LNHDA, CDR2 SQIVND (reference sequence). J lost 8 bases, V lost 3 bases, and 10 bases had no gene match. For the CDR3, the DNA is TGTGCCAGTAGTATCCCGGACAGGGGGGTCTCCGATGAGCAGTTCTTC. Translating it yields CASSIPDRGVSDEQFF.